These 29 T cell receptor beta chains originate from one sample sequenced in a study of OX40 agonist ivuxolimab in advanced cancers. Only in-frame clones appear in the TCRdb table, and some are missing; sequencing was by immunoSEQ multiplex PCR. The sample has more than 45,000 clones; less than 85% are singletons. This material consisted of CD4+ or CD8+ T cells sorted from blood, taken in a trial of the OX40 agonist ivuxolimab. The receptors originated from an adult with an advanced solid tumor such as melanoma, head and neck, liver or kidney cancer.

The rearrangement links TRBV6-1 to TRBJ2-5, with 12 bases identical to TRBD2. V was pared by 1 base and J by 9 bases, with 9 bases of the junction left unmatched. Germline loops: CDR1 MNHNS, CDR2 SASEGT. This CDR3 is built from 16 residues. The CDR3 DNA reads TGTGCCAGCAGTGAAGGTCCTAGCGGGGGGGGCGCGGCCCAGTACTTC. This gives the protein CASSEGPSGGGAAQYF.

The genes are TRBV5-4 and TRBJ2-5, with D possibly being TRBD1 (5 bases). Deletions cut 1 base from V and 5 bases from J, with 9 bases between. The CDR3 has 13 residues. Per the germline V gene, CDR1 is SGHNT and CDR2 is YYREEE (reference sequence). This chain's CDR3 is CASSLNGAETQYF. The CDR3 region has the DNA TGTGCCAGCAGCTTGAATGGGGCGGAGACCCAGTACTTC.

This clone was recorded a few times. The rearrangement uses TRBV7-2 and TRBJ2-1, with 7 bases lining up with TRBD1. Germline CDR1 is SGHTA and CDR2 is FQGNSA. The V and J ends lost 5 bases and 0 bases, in that order; junction bases with no gene match: 7. This CDR3 spans 16 amino acids. Here the CDR3 reads CASSGFRDSSYNEQFF. CDR3 bases: TGTGCCAGCAGCGGTTTTCGGGACAGCTCCTACAATGAGCAGTTCTTC. Looking up the rest from reference TRBV7-2 and TRBJ2-1 gives the full variable domain: GAGVSQSPSNKVTEKGKDVELRCDPISGHTALYWYRQSLGQGLEFLIYFQGNSAPDKSGLPSDRFSAERTGGSVSTLTIQRTQQEDSAVYLCASSGFRDSSYNEQFFGPGTRLTVL.

This clone has just a few counts. The rearrangement uses TRBV7-9 and TRBJ2-3; 9 positions agree with TRBD2. CDR1 and CDR2 from the germline V gene are SEHNR and FQNEAQ (reference sequence). The junction had 13 bases not matched to a gene; V was cut back by 1 base and J by 8 bases. This CDR3 region has 17 residues. The CDR3 nucleotides are TGTGCCAGCAGCTTAGGGGGGGCTAGCGGGACTCCTCGTACGCAGTATTTT. Its translation: CASSLGGASGTPRTQYF. Filled out from reference TRBV7-9 and TRBJ2-3, the complete variable domain reads DTGVSQNPRHKITKRGQNVTFRCDPISEHNRLYWYRQTLGQGPEFLTYFQNEAQLEKSRLLSDRFSAERPKGSFSTLEIQRTEQGDSAMYLCASSLGGASGTPRTQYFGPGTRLTVL.

The chain uses TRBV2 and TRBJ1-2; D is uncertain. V was cut by 1 base and J by 4 bases, with 7 bases left in between. The CDR3 has 13 amino acids. The germline V gene encodes CDR1 SNHLY and CDR2 FYNNEI. CDR3 protein: CASSEEEGYGYTF. The CDR3 coding sequence is TGTGCCAGCAGTGAAGAGGAGGGCTATGGCTACACCTTC.

The rearrangement links TRBV7-9 to TRBJ2-1, with D possibly being TRBD1 (5 bases). V was pared by 6 bases and J by 4 bases, with 19 bases between. This CDR3 contains 16 residues. Germline values: CDR1 SEHNR, CDR2 FQNEAQ (reference sequence). CDR3 amino acids: CASRGLRGKGYNEQFF. The DNA of the CDR3 is TGTGCCAGCAGGGGTTTAAGGGGAAAGGGTTACAATGAGCAGTTCTTC.

The J gene is TRBJ1-2, the V gene TRBV28; perhaps TRBD1 as D (5 bases). The germline gives CDR1 MDHEN, CDR2 SYDVKM. V was shortened by 6 bases and J by 4 bases, with 15 bases between the two germline ends. The CDR3 totals 14 residues. CDR3 DNA sequence: TGTGCCAGCAGCACCCTCGGGGGAATCTATGGCTACACCTTC. Translation: CASSTLGGIYGYTF.

The chain couples TRBV5-4 to TRBJ2-5, with TRBD2 matching 10 bases. Germline V gives CDR1 SGHNT, CDR2 YYREEE (reference sequence). V was clipped by 7 bases and J by 1 base; unmatched bases: 7. CDR3 size: 15 residues. CDR3 nucleotide sequence: TGTGCCAGCTCGCCCCTAGCGGGGGTCCAAGAGACCCAGTACTTC. This encodes CASSPLAGVQETQYF.

The J gene is TRBJ2-2, the V gene TRBV9, with TRBD1 matching over 7 bases. V lost 0 bases to trimming and J lost 5 bases; unmatched junction nucleotides: 7. CDR3 length: 16 residues. From germline, CDR1 is SGDLS and CDR2 YYNGEE. CDR3 bases: TGTGCCAGCAGCGTAGTAACAGGGGTGGGGACCGGGGAGCTGTTTTTT. It specifies CASSVVTGVGTGELFF.

Regarding this clone: Other DNA variants within this sample encode the same CDR3. The rearrangement links TRBV7-2 to TRBJ1-1; D not certain. With 1 base removed from V and 0 bases from J, the gap between germline ends came to 3 bases. The CDR3 spans 13 residues. Germline V gene lookup returns CDR1 SGHTA and CDR2 FQGNSA. The CDR3 reads CASSLELNTEAFF. For the CDR3, the DNA is TGTGCCAGCAGCTTAGAGTTGAACACTGAAGCTTTCTTT.

This rearrangement joins TRBV6-6 to TRBJ1-2; D is ambiguous. V was shortened by 7 bases and J by 3 bases, with 15 bases between the two germline ends. CDR1 is MNHNY and CDR2 is SVGAGI in the germline V gene (reference sequence). This CDR3 has 14 residues. The CDR3 coding sequence is TGTGCCAGCACGGAAGGGCCGGCGGACTATGGCTACACCTTC. Translation gives CASTEGPADYGYTF.

This chain joins TRBV5-6 and TRBJ1-6; TRBD1 matches at 7 bases. The CDR3 spans 15 residues. Germline CDR1 is SGHDT and CDR2 is YYEEEE. The junction had 13 bases not matched to a gene; V was cut back by 7 bases and J by 9 bases. Here the CDR3 reads CASRGLQGDSSPLHF. CDR3 in DNA: TGTGCCAGCCGTGGGCTGCAGGGGGATAGTTCACCCCTCCACTTT.

V usage is TRBV29-1 and J usage is TRBJ2-3; D is unclear. The CDR3 has 14 residues. The V and J ends lost 7 bases and 1 base respectively, with 15 bases between them. Germline V gene sequence: CDR1 SQVTM, CDR2 ANQGSEA. This chain's CDR3 is CSASGRAGTDTQYF. CDR3 nucleotide sequence: TGCAGCGCCTCGGGTCGGGCGGGCACAGATACGCAGTATTTT.

The rearrangement uses TRBV5-8 and TRBJ2-7; perhaps TRBD1 as D (8 bases). There are 16 residues in the CDR3. Germline CDR1 is SGHTS and CDR2 is YDEGEE. V gave up 7 bases and J gave up 2 bases, with 22 bases separating them. The CDR3 DNA reads as TGTGCCAGCCGAGGACTAGGCAGGGGGCGACCCTACGAGCAGTACTTC. As protein: CASRGLGRGRPYEQYF.

The gene calls are TRBV6-5 and TRBJ2-5; D possibly corresponds to TRBD2 (7 bases). V gave up 5 bases and J gave up 4 bases, with 17 bases separating them. The CDR3 spans 15 residues. Looked up from germline, CDR1 is MNHEY and CDR2 is SVGAGI. Here the CDR3 reads CASSRNRGAIETQYF. In nucleotides, the CDR3 is TGTGCCAGCAGTCGAAACCGGGGGGCAATAGAGACCCAGTACTTC.

The chain joins TRBV6-5 to TRBJ2-1; D is possibly TRBD1 (6 bases). CDR3 size: 15 residues. Trimming shortened V by 2 bases and J by 5 bases, and 13 bases separated the two germline ends. CDR1 MNHEY and CDR2 SVGAGI come from the germline V gene. The CDR3 region is CASSYPRGGHNEQFF. The CDR3 DNA reads as TGTGCCAGCAGTTACCCCAGGGGCGGCCACAATGAGCAGTTCTTC.

This clone appeared once. The chain has TRBV9 and TRBJ1-1, with D perhaps TRBD1 (5 bases). CDR1 is SGDLS and CDR2 is YYNGEE in the germline V gene. This CDR3 has 15 amino acids. Trimming removed 2 bases at V and 5 bases at J, with 16 bases between. The DNA of the CDR3 is TGTGCCAGCAGCGTTGGGTCAGGGCGGGGAACTGAAGCTTTCTTT. Its translation is CASSVGSGRGTEAFF.

The chain combines TRBV5-1 with TRBJ2-3, with TRBD2 matching over 12 bases. J was trimmed by 5 bases and V by 4 bases; bases with no gene match: 11. The CDR3 is made up of 17 amino acids. Germline-derived CDR1 and CDR2 are SGHRS and YFSETQ. CDR3 in amino acids: CASSRLKTSGGIDTQYF. CDR3 nucleotides: TGCGCCAGCAGCCGCCTCAAGACTAGCGGGGGTATAGATACGCAGTATTTT.

J is TRBJ1-2 and V is TRBV7-7, with D perhaps TRBD1 (6 bases). CDR1 is SSHAT, CDR2 FNYEAQ, per germline (reference sequence). This CDR3 region has 11 residues. The CDR3, as DNA: TGTGCTAGAGGGGGGGTTGAGTGGCACACCTTC. This translates into CARGGVEWHTF.

This clone has only one observation. V and J are TRBV4-2 and TRBJ2-5; tentatively, D is TRBD2 (5 bases). Looked up from germline, CDR1 is LGHNA and CDR2 is YNFKEQ. Trimming pared 0 bases from V and 2 bases from J, leaving 13 bases between. This CDR3 region has 16 residues. CDR3 DNA: TGTGCCAGCAGCCAAGATCAAGGTAGCGAGCAAGAGACCCAGTACTTC. Its translation is CASSQDQGSEQETQYF.

This chain connects TRBV27 to TRBJ1-2; 7 bases fit TRBD1. CDR3 length equals 15 residues. The V gene end was trimmed by 5 bases and the J gene end by 5 bases; junction bases not matched to a gene: 11. Germline CDR1 MNHEY, CDR2 SMNVEV (reference sequence). The CDR3 DNA is TGTGCCAGCAGTCCCTACAGGGGAGAGACGTATGGCTACACCTTC. This encodes CASSPYRGETYGYTF.

The chain uses TRBV30 and TRBJ1-2; possibly TRBD1 for D (6 bases). V was shortened by 7 bases and J by 4 bases, with 13 bases between the two germline ends. The CDR3 runs to 12 residues. Germline loops: CDR1 GTSNPN, CDR2 SVGIG (reference sequence). The CDR3 sequence: CASSRDTYGYTF. CDR3 bases: TGTGCCTCGTCCCGGGACACCTATGGCTACACCTTC.

The CDR3 nucleotides read TGTGCCTGGAGTGTGGAACAGGGGTTTGGCGAGACCCAGTACTTC. As protein: CAWSVEQGFGETQYF. The chain employs TRBV30 and TRBJ2-5, with 7 positions matching TRBD1. From germline, CDR1 is GTSNPN and CDR2 SVGIG (reference sequence). The V gene end was trimmed by 0 bases and the J gene end by 5 bases; junction bases not matched to a gene: 9. CDR3 length: 15 residues.

The chain is built from TRBV5-5 and TRBJ1-5, with 11 bases aligning to TRBD1. Germline V lookup: CDR1 SGHKS, CDR2 YYEKEE (reference sequence). V shed 1 base, J shed 7 bases, and the junction held 4 bases outside the gene matches. CDR3 length equals 15 residues. The CDR3 region has the DNA TGTGCCAGCAGCTTGTACGGACAGGGGGCACAGCCCCAGCATTTT. As protein: CASSLYGQGAQPQHF.

J is TRBJ2-7 and V is TRBV7-2; a weak D match, TRBD2 (6 bases). This CDR3 has 14 residues. CDR1 and CDR2 from the germline V gene are SGHTA and FQGNSA. V lost 1 base and J lost 7, with 14 bases in between. CDR3 residues: CASSLGGGVWEQYF. CDR3 DNA sequence: TGTGCCAGCAGCTTAGGTGGCGGGGTCTGGGAGCAGTACTTC.

V is TRBV5-1 and J is TRBJ2-3; D possibly corresponds to TRBD2 (6 bases). The CDR3 runs to 16 residues. With 5 bases removed from V and 2 bases from J, the gap between germline ends came to 18 bases. Germline V lookup: CDR1 SGHRS, CDR2 YFSETQ. CDR3 protein: CASRAEVLAVTDTQYF. In DNA, the CDR3 is TGCGCCAGCAGAGCAGAGGTCTTAGCGGTCACAGATACGCAGTATTTT.

The chain carries TRBV5-1 and TRBJ1-6, with D perhaps TRBD1 (6 bases). The germline gives CDR1 SGHRS, CDR2 YFSETQ. The germline V and J ends were trimmed by 4 bases and 2 bases, with 13 bases remaining between them. The CDR3 has 16 residues. CDR3 DNA sequence: TGCGCCAGCAGCAACTCAGGGGCCGCCTATAATTCACCCCTCCACTTT. This sequence encodes CASSNSGAAYNSPLHF.

The J gene is TRBJ1-2, the V gene TRBV4-3; no firm D call. The CDR3 totals 13 residues. The V gene lost 0 bases and the J gene lost 8 bases, with 10 bases spanning the gap. Germline CDR1 reads LGHNA; CDR2 reads YSLEER. The CDR3, as DNA: TGCGCCAGCAGCCAAGATCTGGGGAACGGCTACACCTTC. Translated, it gives CASSQDLGNGYTF.

The chain employs TRBV30 and TRBJ2-7; D is perhaps TRBD1 (7 bases). Trimming stripped 5 bases from V and 4 bases from J, with 12 bases between. The CDR3 sequence is 12 residues long. Germline loops: CDR1 GTSNPN, CDR2 SVGIG (reference sequence). The CDR3 sequence: CAWLQGRYEQYF. The CDR3 DNA reads as TGTGCCTGGTTACAGGGGAGGTACGAGCAGTACTTC. Together with reference TRBV30 and TRBJ2-7, the CDR3 gives the full variable domain: SQTIHQWPATLVQPVGSPLSLECTVEGTSNPNLYWYRQAAGRGLQLLFYSVGIGQISSEVPQNLSASRPQDRQFILSSKKLLLSDSGFYLCAWLQGRYEQYFGPGTRLTVT.